This T cell receptor beta chain was documented in a study of blood T cell repertoires in COVID-19. Sequencing was performed with immunoSEQ multiplex PCR; in TCRdb, only in-frame clones are kept and a portion is missing. The table shows over 150,000 clones, with more than 75% occurring only once. The CDR3 length is 16 residues. Looked up from germline, CDR1 is MGHRA and CDR2 is YSYEKL. V gave up 0 bases and J gave up 2 bases; unmatched junction bases: 3. Sequenced sample: PBMCs or T cells enriched from blood (not recorded which). This chain uses TRBV4-1 with TRBJ1-2; 10 bases are shared with TRBD1. The receptor's source is a woman between 45 and 65 years old who had recovered from COVID-19. The CDR3 coding sequence is TGCGCCAGCAGCCAAGATCGGGGACAGGGGAACTATGGCTACACCTTC. It yields the protein CASSQDRGQGNYGYTF.